Sequencing of this T cell receptor (beta chain) was carried out in a study of CD8 T cells in Susac syndrome. CD8+ and CD4+ T cells from blood underwent TCR beta sequencing. Negative isolation yielded CD8+ and CD4+ T cells; FACS enriched TEMRA cells. This clonotype was detected a few times. Antigen unknown. V was pared by 4 bases and J by 2 bases, with 14 bases between. The CDR3 extends over 16 amino acids. The germline V gene has CDR1 MNHNS and CDR2 SASEGT. Overall study results and limits: The study admitted that it had a relatively small number of individuals in its TCR sequencing and HLA analysis.

Reverse transcription used roughly 0.5 to 1 ug RNA and random hexamers. The CDR3 of TCR beta was amplified by immunoSEQ multiplex PCR across 54 Vbeta and 13 Jbeta. TCRdb redid the calling of the immunoSEQ multiplex PCR reads with MiXCR, one entry per CDR3 protein. The profile covers some 140,000 distinct CDR3 sequences, with around 86% appearing a single time and around 0.51% taken by the ten largest. What was sequenced was CD8+ T cells from PBMCs. The TCR sequence derives from a human donor with multiple sclerosis. The chain couples TRBV6-1 to TRBJ2-2, with D perhaps matching TRBD2 (5 bases). The CDR3 region has the DNA TGTGCCAGCAGTGGGACTTCCCCAGATAACACCGGGGAGCTGTTTTTT. Residues: CASSGTSPDNTGELFF.